A selection of T cell receptor beta chains follows, all from one sample in a study of cytomegalovirus exposure and HLA in healthy donors. The table came from immunoSEQ multiplex PCR; TCRdb's copy has only in-frame clones and leaves some out. The sample consists of just over 80,000 clones, around 78% of them appearing once. What was sequenced was PBMCs. These receptors all stem from a man younger than 30 in good health and CMV-seropositive. Each CDR3 is given with its conserved first and last residue. D genes are given only for firm matches. Some rows mark clone size as missing; the rest say once, few, many or name a class of expanded clone.

CDR3: CASSRDTGELFF; DNA: TGTGCCAGCAGCAGGGACACCGGGGAGCTGTTTTTT; D: -; J: TRBJ2-2; size: -; V: TRBV27
CDR3: CASSMGGQIYEQYF; DNA: TGTGCCAGTAGTATGGGGGGACAGATCTACGAGCAGTACTTC; D: -; J: TRBJ2-7; size: -; V: TRBV19
CDR3: CAISASGSEGGELFF; DNA: TGTGCCATCAGTGCTAGCGGGAGCGAAGGGGGGGAGCTGTTTTTT; D: TRBD2; J: TRBJ2-2; size: -; V: TRBV10-3
CDR3: CSVVLAGDVDTQYF; DNA: TGCAGCGTTGTCTTAGCGGGAGACGTGGATACGCAGTATTTT; D: TRBD2; J: TRBJ2-3; size: once; V: TRBV29-1
CDR3: CASSPRGNQETQYF; DNA: TGTGCCAGCAGCCCACGGGGTAACCAAGAGACCCAGTACTTC; D: -; J: TRBJ2-5; size: -; V: TRBV7-6
CDR3: CATKPVKNTEAFF; DNA: TGTGCCACGAAACCGGTGAAGAACACTGAAGCTTTCTTT; D: -; J: TRBJ1-1; size: -; V: TRBV27
CDR3: CSVVGRGEELFF; DNA: TGCAGCGTCGTAGGACGGGGTGAAGAACTGTTTTTT; D: -; J: TRBJ1-4; size: -; V: TRBV29-1
CDR3: CASSLQLAVQETQYF; DNA: TGTGCCAGCAGCCTCCAACTAGCAGTTCAAGAGACCCAGTACTTC; D: -; J: TRBJ2-5; size: -; V: TRBV11-1
CDR3: CASTKSPGRQETQYF; DNA: TGTGCCAGCACCAAATCCCCAGGGCGCCAAGAGACCCAGTACTTC; D: -; J: TRBJ2-5; size: -; V: TRBV9
CDR3: CASRPRQGHETQYF; DNA: TGTGCCAGCAGACCGAGACAGGGCCACGAGACCCAGTACTTC; D: TRBD1; J: TRBJ2-5; size: -; V: TRBV5-8
CDR3: CASSLRQLNTEAFF; DNA: TGTGCCAGCAGCCTTCGACAGCTGAACACTGAAGCCTTCTTT; D: -; J: TRBJ1-1; size: -; V: TRBV7-9
CDR3: CASSKAGLGGELFF; DNA: TGTGCCAGCAGCAAAGCGGGACTCGGCGGGGAGCTGTTTTTT; D: TRBD2; J: TRBJ2-2; size: -; V: TRBV9
CDR3: CASIPIGPPDEAFF; DNA: TGTGCCAGCATTCCGATTGGGCCCCCCGACGAAGCTTTCTTT; D: -; J: TRBJ1-1; size: -; V: TRBV2
CDR3: CASSLGLGGNTEAFF; DNA: TGCGCCAGCAGCTTGGGCCTGGGGGGAAACACTGAAGCTTTCTTT; D: -; J: TRBJ1-1; size: -; V: TRBV5-1
CDR3: CASSPPRDRGGEQYF; DNA: TGCGCCAGCAGCCCCCCCCGGGACCGAGGAGGGGAGCAGTACTTC; D: -; J: TRBJ2-7; size: -; V: TRBV5-1
CDR3: CASSFLSEQFF; DNA: TGTGCCAGCAGCTTTTTGAGTGAGCAGTTCTTC; D: -; J: TRBJ2-1; size: -; V: TRBV5-6
CDR3: CASSPAGTGGNQPQHF; DNA: TGTGCCAGCTCACCAGCCGGGACAGGGGGCAATCAGCCCCAGCATTTT; D: TRBD1; J: TRBJ1-5; size: -; V: TRBV18
CDR3: CASSDFEGLNYNEQFF; DNA: TGTGCCAGCAGTGACTTTGAGGGACTGAACTACAATGAGCAGTTCTTC; D: -; J: TRBJ2-1; size: -; V: TRBV6-4
CDR3: CATSPDRGAYEQYF; DNA: TGTGCCACCAGCCCTGACAGGGGGGCCTACGAGCAGTACTTC; D: TRBD1; J: TRBJ2-7; size: -; V: TRBV15
CDR3: CASRGEGATNEKLFF; DNA: TGTGCCAGCAGAGGCGAGGGTGCAACTAATGAAAAACTGTTTTTT; D: -; J: TRBJ1-4; size: -; V: TRBV2
CDR3: CASSGSSYNEQFF; DNA: TGTGCCAGCAGCGGTTCCTCCTACAATGAGCAGTTCTTC; D: -; J: TRBJ2-1; size: once; V: TRBV6-1
CDR3: CASSQEDSPSEQFF; DNA: TGCGCCAGCAGCCAAGAGGATAGCCCCAGTGAGCAGTTCTTC; D: -; J: TRBJ2-1; size: -; V: TRBV4-1
CDR3: CASSQDRGPNEAFF; DNA: TGTGCCAGCAGCCAAGACAGGGGACCCAATGAAGCTTTCTTT; D: -; J: TRBJ1-1; size: -; V: TRBV4-2
CDR3: CAITAGNTDTQYF; DNA: TGTGCCATCACCGCGGGAAACACAGATACGCAGTATTTT; D: -; J: TRBJ2-3; size: -; V: TRBV10-3
CDR3: CASSESLGGRIEFF; DNA: TGCGCCAGCAGTGAGTCATTGGGCGGGAGAATCGAGTTCTTC; D: TRBD2; J: TRBJ2-1; size: -; V: TRBV10-1
CDR3: CASSLAGEGTEAFF; DNA: TGTGCCAGCAGCTTGGCTGGAGAGGGAACTGAAGCTTTCTTT; D: -; J: TRBJ1-1; size: -; V: TRBV5-4
CDR3: CASSPSRAGVQYF; DNA: TGTGCCAGCAGCCCGAGTCGTGCAGGGGTGCAGTACTTC; D: -; J: TRBJ2-7; size: -; V: TRBV11-2
CDR3: CASSRQGSQQYF; DNA: TGTGCCAGCAGCCGACAGGGTTCGCAGCAGTACTTC; D: TRBD1; J: TRBJ2-7; size: -; V: TRBV11-3
CDR3: CASSLELFGYTF; DNA: TGTGCCAGCAGCTTGGAGCTTTTTGGCTACACCTTC; D: -; J: TRBJ1-2; size: -; V: TRBV5-6
CDR3: CASSAREVGYEQYF; DNA: TGTGCCAGCAGCGCCCGGGAGGTGGGCTACGAGCAGTACTTC; D: TRBD2; J: TRBJ2-7; size: few; V: TRBV7-6
CDR3: CASSLGLPRESRGEQYF; DNA: TGCGCCAGCAGCTTGGGCCTCCCCCGGGAGTCACGTGGTGAGCAGTACTTC; D: -; J: TRBJ2-7; size: -; V: TRBV5-1
CDR3: CASSQQTGGNYGYTF; DNA: TGCGCCAGCAGCCAACAGACAGGGGGGAACTATGGCTACACCTTC; D: TRBD1; J: TRBJ1-2; size: -; V: TRBV4-1
CDR3: CASSRGSRGYTF; DNA: TGTGCCAGCAGCAGGGGGAGTCGCGGCTACACCTTC; D: TRBD1; J: TRBJ1-2; size: -; V: TRBV6-5